This T cell receptor beta chain is drawn from a study of blood T cell repertoires in COVID-19. Study-wide background: COVID-19 samples from acute and convalescent phases originated in the United States, Italy and Spain. PBMCs, B-cell-depleted T cells, or T cells were the source of the cDNA or gDNA that made up the material.

Per the original methods: Amplification from reference gene primers served as the basis for estimated nucleated cell counts. Clones were sequenced by immunoSEQ multiplex PCR, and TCRdb holds only the in-frame ones, with some missing. That table supplies the V and J calls and clone size; D and trimming were determined from the DNA. The sample includes 90,000 or so clones, 88% of them seen just once. Unmatched junction bases numbered 5, after V lost 5 bases and J lost 3 bases. Germline CDR1 reads SGHTS; CDR2 reads YDEGEE. CDR3 length: 15 residues. The sequencing sample was made of peripheral blood. The V gene is TRBV5-8, the J gene TRBJ1-5; 10 bases map to TRBD1. This receptor was obtained from a man older than 75 with acute or convalescent COVID-19. CDR3 nucleotides: TGTGCCAGCAGATGGGACAGGGGCACCAATCAGCCCCAGCATTTT. This translates into CASRWDRGTNQPQHF.